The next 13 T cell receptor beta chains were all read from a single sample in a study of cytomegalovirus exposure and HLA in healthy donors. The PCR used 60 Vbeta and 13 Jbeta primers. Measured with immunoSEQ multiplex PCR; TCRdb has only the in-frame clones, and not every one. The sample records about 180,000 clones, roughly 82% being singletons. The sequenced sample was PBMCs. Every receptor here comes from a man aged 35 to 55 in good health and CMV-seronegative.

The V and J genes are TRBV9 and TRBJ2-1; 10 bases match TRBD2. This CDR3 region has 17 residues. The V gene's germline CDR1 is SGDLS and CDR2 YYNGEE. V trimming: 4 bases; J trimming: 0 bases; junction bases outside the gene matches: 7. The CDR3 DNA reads TGTGCCAGCAGCCCCGGGCTAGCGGGGGTCTCCTACAATGAGCAGTTCTTC. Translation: CASSPGLAGVSYNEQFF.

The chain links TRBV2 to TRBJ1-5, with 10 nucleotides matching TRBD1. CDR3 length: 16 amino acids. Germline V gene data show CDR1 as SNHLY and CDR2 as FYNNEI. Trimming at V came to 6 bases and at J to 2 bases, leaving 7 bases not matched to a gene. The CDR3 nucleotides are TGTGCCAGCAGGCCCGGGACAGGGGAGGGCAATCAGCCCCAGCATTTT. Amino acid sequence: CASRPGTGEGNQPQHF.

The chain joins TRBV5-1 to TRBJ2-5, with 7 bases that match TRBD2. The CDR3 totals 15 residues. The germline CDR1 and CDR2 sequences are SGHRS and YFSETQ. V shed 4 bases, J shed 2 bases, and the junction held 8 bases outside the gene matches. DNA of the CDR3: TGCGCCAGCAGCCCGGAGACTAGCAGACAAGAGACCCAGTACTTC. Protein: CASSPETSRQETQYF.

CDR3: CASSEGREGSYEQYF. DNA of the CDR3: TGTGCCAGCAGTGAGGGGCGGGAGGGCTCCTACGAGCAGTACTTC. V usage is TRBV9 and J usage is TRBJ2-7; the match to TRBD2 covers 9 bases. V lost 5 bases and J lost 0; bases outside the gene matches: 6. The germline V gene encodes CDR1 SGDLS and CDR2 YYNGEE. CDR3 length: 15 amino acids. Filled out from reference TRBV9 and TRBJ2-7, the complete variable domain reads DSGVTQTPKHLITATGQRVTLRCSPRSGDLSVYWYQQSLDQGLQFLIQYYNGEERAKGNILERFSAQQFPDLHSELNLSSLELGDSALYFCASSEGREGSYEQYFGPGTRLTVT.

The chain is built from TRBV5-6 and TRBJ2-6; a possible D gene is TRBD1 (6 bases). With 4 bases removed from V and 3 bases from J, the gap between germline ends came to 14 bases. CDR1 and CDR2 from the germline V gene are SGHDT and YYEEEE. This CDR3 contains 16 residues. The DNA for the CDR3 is TGTGCCAGCAGCGGGAGAACAGGGAGTGGGGCCAACGTCCTGACTTTC. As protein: CASSGRTGSGANVLTF.

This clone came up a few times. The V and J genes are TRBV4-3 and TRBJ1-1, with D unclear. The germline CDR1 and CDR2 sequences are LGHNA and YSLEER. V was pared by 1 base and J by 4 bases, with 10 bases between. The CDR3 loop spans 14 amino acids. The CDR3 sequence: CASSQGWAGTEAFF. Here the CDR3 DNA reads TGCGCCAGCAGCCAAGGCTGGGCGGGCACTGAAGCTTTCTTT.

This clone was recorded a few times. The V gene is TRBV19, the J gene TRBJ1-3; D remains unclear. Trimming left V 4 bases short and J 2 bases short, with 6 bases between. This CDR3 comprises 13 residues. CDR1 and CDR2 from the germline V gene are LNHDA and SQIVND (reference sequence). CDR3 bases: TGTGCCAGTAGTAACACAGCTGGAAACACCATATATTTT. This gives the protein CASSNTAGNTIYF.

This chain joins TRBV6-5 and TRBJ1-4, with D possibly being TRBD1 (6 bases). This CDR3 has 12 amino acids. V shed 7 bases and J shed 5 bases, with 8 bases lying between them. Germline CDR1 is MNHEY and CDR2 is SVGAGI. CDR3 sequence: CASNQGNEKLFF. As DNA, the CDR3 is TGTGCCAGCAACCAGGGGAATGAAAAACTGTTTTTT.

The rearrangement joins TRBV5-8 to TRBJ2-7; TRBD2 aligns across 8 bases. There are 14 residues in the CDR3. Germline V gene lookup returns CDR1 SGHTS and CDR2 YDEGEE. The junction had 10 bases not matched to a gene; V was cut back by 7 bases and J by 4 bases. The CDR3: CASLLSGSPYEQYF. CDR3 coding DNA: TGTGCCAGCCTCCTCAGCGGGAGCCCTTACGAGCAGTACTTC.

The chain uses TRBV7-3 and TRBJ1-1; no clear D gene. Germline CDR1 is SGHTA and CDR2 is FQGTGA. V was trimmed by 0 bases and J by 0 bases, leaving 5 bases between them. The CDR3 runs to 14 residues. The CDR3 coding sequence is TGTGCCAGCAGCTTAACCGGTTTGAACACTGAAGCTTTCTTT. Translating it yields CASSLTGLNTEAFF.

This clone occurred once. This CDR3 reads CASSNPQGAHGYTF. The CDR3 nucleotides are TGTGCCAGCAGCAACCCGCAGGGTGCACATGGCTACACCTTC. The chain links TRBV21-1 to TRBJ1-2; whether TRBD1, the table's D call, matches the DNA was not checked. TRBV21-1 is marked as a pseudogene. This CDR3 region has 14 residues.

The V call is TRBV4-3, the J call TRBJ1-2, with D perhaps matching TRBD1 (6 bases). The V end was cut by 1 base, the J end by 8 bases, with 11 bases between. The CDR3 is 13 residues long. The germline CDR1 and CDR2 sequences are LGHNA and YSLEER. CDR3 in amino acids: CASSQAGTWGYTF. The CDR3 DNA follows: TGCGCCAGCAGCCAAGCCGGGACATGGGGCTACACCTTC.

CDR3 amino acids: CASSPTGLSIQYF. CDR3 bases: TGTGCCAGCAGTCCAACAGGGTTGAGCATTCAGTACTTC. The rearrangement links TRBV7-2 to TRBJ2-4, with a tentative D call TRBD1 (6 bases). V was pared by 6 bases and J by 9 bases, with 15 bases between. Germline assignment: CDR1 SGHTA and CDR2 FQGNSA. The CDR3 sequence is 13 residues long.